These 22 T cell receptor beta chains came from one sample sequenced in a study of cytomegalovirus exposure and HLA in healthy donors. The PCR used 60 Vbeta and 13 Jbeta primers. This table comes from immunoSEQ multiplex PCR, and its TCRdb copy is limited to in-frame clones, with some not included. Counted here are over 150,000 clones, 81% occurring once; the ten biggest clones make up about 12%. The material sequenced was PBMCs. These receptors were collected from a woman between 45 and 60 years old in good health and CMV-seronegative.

The CDR3 DNA follows: TGTGCCAGCAGCGTAGGGGGACAGAGCAACTATGGCTACACCTTC. It is translated as CASSVGGQSNYGYTF. The V gene is TRBV9, the J gene TRBJ1-2; 7 bases are shared with TRBD1. After removal of 0 bases from V and 2 bases from J, the junction contained 4 bases not matched to a gene. The germline V gene encodes CDR1 SGDLS and CDR2 YYNGEE. The CDR3 loop spans 15 amino acids.

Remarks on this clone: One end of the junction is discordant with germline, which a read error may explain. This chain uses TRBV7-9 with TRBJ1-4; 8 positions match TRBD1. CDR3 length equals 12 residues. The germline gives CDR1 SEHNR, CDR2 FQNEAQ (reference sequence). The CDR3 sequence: CASSSHVGDRTF. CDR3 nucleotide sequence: TGTGCCAGCAGCTCCCACGTAGGGGACAGGACTTTT.

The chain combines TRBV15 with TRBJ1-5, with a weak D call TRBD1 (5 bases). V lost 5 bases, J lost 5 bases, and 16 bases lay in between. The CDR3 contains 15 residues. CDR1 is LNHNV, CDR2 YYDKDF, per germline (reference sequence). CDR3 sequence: CATSPWGDGDQPQHF. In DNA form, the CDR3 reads TGTGCCACCAGCCCATGGGGGGACGGCGATCAGCCCCAGCATTTT.

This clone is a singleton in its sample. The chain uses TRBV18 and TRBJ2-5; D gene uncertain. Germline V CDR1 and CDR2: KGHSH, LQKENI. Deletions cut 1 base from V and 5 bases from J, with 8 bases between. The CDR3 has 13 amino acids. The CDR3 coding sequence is TGTGCCAGCTCACCACACAGCCGGGAGACCCAGTACTTC. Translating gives CASSPHSRETQYF.

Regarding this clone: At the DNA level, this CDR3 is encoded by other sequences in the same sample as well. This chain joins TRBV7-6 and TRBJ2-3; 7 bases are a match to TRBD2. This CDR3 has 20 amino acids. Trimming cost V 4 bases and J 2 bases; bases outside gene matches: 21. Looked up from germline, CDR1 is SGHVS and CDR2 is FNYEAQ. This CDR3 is CASSYSPPGTSVLNTDTQYF. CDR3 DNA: TGTGCCAGCAGCTACAGCCCTCCCGGAACTAGCGTGTTAAACACAGATACGCAGTATTTT.

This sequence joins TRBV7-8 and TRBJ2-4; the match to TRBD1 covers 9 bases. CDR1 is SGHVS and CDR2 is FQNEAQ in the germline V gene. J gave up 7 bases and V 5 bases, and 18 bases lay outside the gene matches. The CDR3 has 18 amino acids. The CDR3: CASSPQAGQGRMRNIQYF. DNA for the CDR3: TGTGCCAGCAGCCCTCAAGCGGGACAGGGAAGGATGCGGAACATTCAGTACTTC.

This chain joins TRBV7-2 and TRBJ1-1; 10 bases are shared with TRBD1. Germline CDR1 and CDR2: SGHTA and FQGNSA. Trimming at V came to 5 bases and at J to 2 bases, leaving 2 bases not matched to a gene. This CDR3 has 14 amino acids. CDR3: CASSDRGLNTEAFF. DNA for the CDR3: TGTGCCAGCAGCGACAGGGGGCTCAACACTGAAGCTTTCTTT. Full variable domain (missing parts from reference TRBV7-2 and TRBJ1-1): GAGVSQSPSNKVTEKGKDVELRCDPISGHTALYWYRQSLGQGLEFLIYFQGNSAPDKSGLPSDRFSAERTGGSVSTLTIQRTQQEDSAVYLCASSDRGLNTEAFFGQGTRLTVV.

In DNA, the CDR3 is TGTGCCAGCAGCAAATATGGGACTAGCGGGGAAGAGACCCAGTACTTC. Amino acid sequence: CASSKYGTSGEETQYF. This chain connects TRBV9 to TRBJ2-5; 13 nucleotides line up with TRBD2. Per germline, CDR1 SGDLS and CDR2 YYNGEE. With V trimmed by 4 bases and J by 3 bases, 6 bases remained unmatched. The CDR3 totals 16 residues.

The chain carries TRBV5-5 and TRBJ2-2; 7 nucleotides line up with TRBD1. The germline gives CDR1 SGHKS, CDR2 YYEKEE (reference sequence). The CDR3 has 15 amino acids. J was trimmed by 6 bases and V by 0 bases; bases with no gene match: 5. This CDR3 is CASSLVTGPPGELFF. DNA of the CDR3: TGTGCCAGCAGCTTGGTGACAGGGCCCCCCGGGGAGCTGTTTTTT.

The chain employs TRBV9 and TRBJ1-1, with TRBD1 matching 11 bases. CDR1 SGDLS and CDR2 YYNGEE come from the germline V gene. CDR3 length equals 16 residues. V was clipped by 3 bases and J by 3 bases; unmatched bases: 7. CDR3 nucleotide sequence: TGTGCCAGCAGCGCAGGACAGGGGGCGGGGGACACTGAAGCTTTCTTT. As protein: CASSAGQGAGDTEAFF. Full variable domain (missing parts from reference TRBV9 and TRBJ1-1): DSGVTQTPKHLITATGQRVTLRCSPRSGDLSVYWYQQSLDQGLQFLIQYYNGEERAKGNILERFSAQQFPDLHSELNLSSLELGDSALYFCASSAGQGAGDTEAFFGQGTRLTVV.

In DNA form, the CDR3 reads TGTGCCAGTAGTTCGATGAGGGACAGGGTAGTAAACGAGCAGTACTTC. It specifies CASSSMRDRVVNEQYF. J is TRBJ2-7 and V is TRBV19; TRBD1 matches at 9 bases. Germline V lookup: CDR1 LNHDA, CDR2 SQIVND (reference sequence). J gave up 5 bases and V 5 bases, and 13 bases lay outside the gene matches. The CDR3 totals 16 residues. Full variable domain (remainder filled in from reference TRBV19 and TRBJ2-7): DGGITQSPKYLFRKEGQNVTLSCEQNLNHDAMYWYRQDPGQGLRLIYYSQIVNDFQKGDIAEGYSVSREKKESFPLTVTSAQKNPTAFYLCASSSMRDRVVNEQYFGPGTRLTVT.

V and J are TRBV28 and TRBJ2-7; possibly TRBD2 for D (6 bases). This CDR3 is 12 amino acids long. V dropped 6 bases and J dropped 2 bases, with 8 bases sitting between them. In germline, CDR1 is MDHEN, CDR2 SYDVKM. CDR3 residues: CASRGGTYEQYF. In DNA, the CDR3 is TGTGCCAGCAGGGGGGGAACCTACGAGCAGTACTTC.

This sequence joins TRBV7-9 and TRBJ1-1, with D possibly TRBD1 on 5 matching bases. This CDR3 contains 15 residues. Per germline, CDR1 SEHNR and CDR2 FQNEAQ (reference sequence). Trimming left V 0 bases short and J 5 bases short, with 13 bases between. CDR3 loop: CASSLALGGGTEAFF. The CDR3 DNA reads TGTGCCAGCAGCTTAGCGCTGGGGGGGGGAACTGAAGCTTTCTTT.

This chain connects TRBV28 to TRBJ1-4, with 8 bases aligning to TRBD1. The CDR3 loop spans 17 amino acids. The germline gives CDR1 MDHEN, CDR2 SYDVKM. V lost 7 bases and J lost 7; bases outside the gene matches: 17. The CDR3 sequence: CASITQGRQGKGEKLFF. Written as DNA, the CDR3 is TGTGCCAGCATCACACAAGGGCGACAGGGGAAAGGTGAAAAACTGTTTTTT.

The CDR3 here is CASSPGPAGKIDIQYF. In nucleotides, the CDR3 is TGTGCCAGCAGCCCAGGCCCGGCGGGAAAGATTGACATTCAGTACTTC. V is TRBV7-9 and J is TRBJ2-4; perhaps TRBD2 as D (6 bases). With 5 bases removed from V and 8 bases from J, the gap between germline ends came to 22 bases. The CDR3 loop spans 16 amino acids. Germline V lookup: CDR1 SEHNR, CDR2 FQNEAQ (reference sequence). Complete variable domain (other parts from reference TRBV7-9 and TRBJ2-4): DTGVSQNPRHKITKRGQNVTFRCDPISEHNRLYWYRQTLGQGPEFLTYFQNEAQLEKSRLLSDRFSAERPKGSFSTLEIQRTEQGDSAMYLCASSPGPAGKIDIQYFGAGTRLSVL.

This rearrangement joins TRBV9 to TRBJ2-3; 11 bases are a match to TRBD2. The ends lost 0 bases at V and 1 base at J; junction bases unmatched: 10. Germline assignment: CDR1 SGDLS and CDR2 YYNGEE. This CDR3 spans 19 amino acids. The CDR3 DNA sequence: TGTGCCAGCAGCGTAGATGGTAGCGGGGGGGCCTTCGGCACAGATACGCAGTATTTT. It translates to CASSVDGSGGAFGTDTQYF.

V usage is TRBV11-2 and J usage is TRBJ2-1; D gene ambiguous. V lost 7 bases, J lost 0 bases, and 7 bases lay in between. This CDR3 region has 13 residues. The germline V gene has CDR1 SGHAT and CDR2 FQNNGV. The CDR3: CASTWSSYNEQFF. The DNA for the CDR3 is TGTGCCAGCACCTGGAGCTCCTACAATGAGCAGTTCTTC.

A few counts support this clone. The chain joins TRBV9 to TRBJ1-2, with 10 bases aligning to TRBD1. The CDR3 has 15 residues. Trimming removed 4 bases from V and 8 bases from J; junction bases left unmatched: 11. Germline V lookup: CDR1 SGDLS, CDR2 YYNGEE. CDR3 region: CASSPAGTGAGGYTF. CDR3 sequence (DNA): TGTGCCAGCAGCCCGGCCGGGACAGGGGCCGGGGGCTACACCTTC.

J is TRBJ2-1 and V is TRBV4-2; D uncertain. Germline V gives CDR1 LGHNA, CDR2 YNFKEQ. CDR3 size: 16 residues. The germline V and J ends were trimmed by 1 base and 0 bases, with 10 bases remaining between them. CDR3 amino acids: CASSQGSGSSYNEQFF. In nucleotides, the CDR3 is TGTGCCAGCAGCCAAGGCTCGGGTAGCTCCTACAATGAGCAGTTCTTC.

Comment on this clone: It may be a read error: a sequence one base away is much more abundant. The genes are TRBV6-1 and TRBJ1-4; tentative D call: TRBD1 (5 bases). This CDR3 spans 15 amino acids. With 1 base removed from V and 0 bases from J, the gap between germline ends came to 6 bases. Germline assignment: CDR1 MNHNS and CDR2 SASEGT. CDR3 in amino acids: CASSEGQTTNEKLFF. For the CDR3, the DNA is TGTGCCAGCAGTGAAGGACAGACAACTAATGAAAAACTGTTTTTT.

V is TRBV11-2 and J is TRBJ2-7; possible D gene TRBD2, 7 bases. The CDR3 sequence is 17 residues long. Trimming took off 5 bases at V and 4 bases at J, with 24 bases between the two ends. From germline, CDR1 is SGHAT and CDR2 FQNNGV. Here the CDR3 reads CASSHAGRGAGQYEQYF. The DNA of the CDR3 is TGTGCCAGCAGCCATGCGGGTCGGGGGGCCGGCCAATACGAGCAGTACTTC.

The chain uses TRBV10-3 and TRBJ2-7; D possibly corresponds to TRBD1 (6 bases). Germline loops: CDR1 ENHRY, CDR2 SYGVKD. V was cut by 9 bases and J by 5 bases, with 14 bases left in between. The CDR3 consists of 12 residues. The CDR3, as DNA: TGTGCCATAAAACAGGGTAGTAACGAGCAGTACTTC. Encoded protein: CAIKQGSNEQYF.